A single sample is the source of the 6 T cell receptor beta chains below, sequenced in a study of spatial heterogeneity in lung cancer. One entry per CDR3 protein results from TCRdb running MiXCR on the 5' RACE reads. The top ten hold less than 9.5% of the sample, which has around 45,000 distinct CDR3 sequences, 22% seen once. Time point in this sample: blood at routine non-recurrence follow-up after resection. The sequences come from PBMCs, collected at follow-up. Every receptor here comes from a female donor with early-stage non-small cell lung cancer.

This clonotype has more than one count but fewer than ten. The chain combines TRBV6-1 with TRBJ1-2; D may be TRBD1 (5 bases). The V end was cut by 0 bases, the J end by 8 bases, with 10 bases between. This CDR3 contains 13 residues. The germline V gene has CDR1 MNHNS and CDR2 SASEGT. The CDR3 spells CASSEALRGGYTF. The CDR3 DNA follows: TGTGCCAGCAGTGAAGCGCTTAGGGGCGGCTACACCTTC.

This clonotype has a count of ten or more. The V call is TRBV7-8, the J call TRBJ2-1, with 8 bases fitting TRBD2. This CDR3 is 16 amino acids long. V was clipped by 5 bases and J by 8 bases; unmatched bases: 14. Germline CDR1 is SGHVS and CDR2 is FQNEAQ. The DNA of the CDR3 is TGTGCCAGCAGCGTCCGGTTCGGGACTAGTAACGATGAGCAGTTCTTC. This sequence encodes CASSVRFGTSNDEQFF.

This clonotype was observed at least ten times. This sequence joins TRBV7-9 and TRBJ2-3, with unresolved D. V was cut by 2 bases and J by 4 bases, with 10 bases left in between. This CDR3 has 14 amino acids. Germline CDR1 and CDR2: SEHNR and FQNEAQ (reference sequence). The CDR3 loop reads CASSLFPYPDTQYF. In DNA form, the CDR3 reads TGTGCCAGCAGCTTATTCCCCTACCCAGATACGCAGTATTTT.

This clonotype was detected many times. V and J are TRBV10-1 and TRBJ2-2; D remains unclear. CDR1 WNHNN and CDR2 SYGVQD come from the germline V gene (reference sequence). Trimming left V 3 bases short and J 4 bases short, with 9 bases between. The CDR3 runs 14 residues. CDR3 protein: CASSDAGTTGELFF. The CDR3 DNA is TGCGCCAGCAGTGACGCAGGAACCACCGGGGAGCTGTTTTTT.

V and J are TRBV19 and TRBJ1-6, with 8 bases fitting TRBD1. V shed 3 bases and J 0 bases; nucleotides not matched to a gene: 7. Germline assignment: CDR1 LNHDA and CDR2 SQIVND (reference sequence). This CDR3 is 18 amino acids long. This chain's CDR3 is CASSIRDRWSSYNSPLHF. DNA for the CDR3: TGTGCCAGTAGTATCCGGGACAGGTGGAGCTCCTATAATTCACCCCTCCACTTT. Full variable domain (outside the CDR3, taken from reference TRBV19 and TRBJ1-6): DGGITQSPKYLFRKEGQNVTLSCEQNLNHDAMYWYRQDPGQGLRLIYYSQIVNDFQKGDIAEGYSVSREKKESFPLTVTSAQKNPTAFYLCASSIRDRWSSYNSPLHFGNGTRLTVT.

This clonotype has more than one count but fewer than ten. This sequence joins TRBV20-1 and TRBJ2-1; D is perhaps TRBD2 (5 bases). Germline loops: CDR1 DFQATT, CDR2 SNEGSKA (reference sequence). The V end was cut by 2 bases, the J end by 3 bases, with 11 bases between. This CDR3 has 14 residues. The CDR3 reads CSARNQAVYNEQFF. In DNA form, the CDR3 reads TGCAGTGCTAGAAATCAAGCGGTCTACAATGAGCAGTTCTTC.